The 17 T cell receptor beta chains in this list originate from one sample, sequenced in a study of T cells in Graves' hyperthyroidism and ophthalmopathy. Amplification yielded TCR beta CDR3 regions, with RNA transcripts as the source. The TCR CDR3 first-round RT-PCR relied on the HTBI primer set. TCRdb analysed the multiplex PCR reads with MiXCR anew, one entry per CDR3 protein. This table holds fewer than 600,000 distinct CDR3 sequences, approximately 15% found once. Sequenced: blood. These receptors all come from a young woman with Graves' hyperthyroidism.

This clonotype appeared a few times. This may be a read error, as it is one base from a much larger clone. The CDR3 loop is CASSFRPAGETQCF. CDR3 DNA: TGTGCCAGCAGTTTTAGGCCGGCAGGAGAGACCCAGTGCTTC. The genes are TRBV28 and TRBJ2-5; D is unresolved. The CDR3 is made up of 14 amino acids. Germline V gene sequence: CDR1 MDHEN, CDR2 SYDVKM. The whole variable domain, filled in from reference TRBV28 and TRBJ2-5, reads DVKVTQSSRYLVKRTGEKVFLECVQDMDHENMFWYRQDPGLGLRLIYFSYDVKMKEKGDIPEGYSVSREKKERFSLILESASTNQTSMYLCASSFRPAGETQCFGPGTRLLVL.

The chain employs TRBV6-2 or TRBV6-3 and TRBJ1-2, with D unresolved. CDR3 length: 14 residues. The germline V gene encodes CDR1 MNHEY and CDR2 SVGEGT. Between the trimmed V and J ends, which lost 6 bases and 3 bases, there was a span of 14 bases. The CDR3 DNA sequence: TGTGCCAGCAGATCAGGCCCTAGGGACTATGGCTACACCTTC. The encoded protein is CASRSGPRDYGYTF.

This clonotype was seen a handful of times. The chain is built from TRBV18 and TRBJ2-2; a weak D match, TRBD1 (5 bases). The germline CDR1 and CDR2 sequences are KGHSH and LQKENI. The length of the CDR3 is 16 residues. V was cut by 4 bases and J by 2 bases, with 14 bases left in between. CDR3 sequence reads: CASSLQLTVNTGELFF. CDR3 sequence (DNA): TGTGCCAGCTCACTTCAACTGACAGTTAACACCGGGGAGCTGTTTTTT.

This clonotype was counted at least ten times. The gene calls are TRBV10-3 and TRBJ1-3; D gene unclear. Germline CDR1 reads ENHRY; CDR2 reads SYGVKD. Trimming pared 8 bases from V and 0 bases from J, leaving 11 bases between. The CDR3 runs 14 residues. The CDR3 coding sequence is TGTGCCATCGGGCAGGCGAGCTCTGGAAACACCATATATTTT. This sequence encodes CAIGQASSGNTIYF.

The sample holds many counts of this clonotype. The gene calls are TRBV12-3 or TRBV12-4 and TRBJ1-5, with 7 bases fitting TRBD1. Unmatched junction bases numbered 6, after V lost 5 bases and J lost 5 bases. The CDR3 runs 14 residues. The CDR3 nucleotides read TGTGCCAGCAGTCGGGAACAGGGGTATCAGCCCCAGCATTTT. Amino acids: CASSREQGYQPQHF.

V usage is TRBV13 and J usage is TRBJ2-7, with a tentative D call TRBD2 (6 bases). This CDR3 has 14 residues. Trimming shortened V by 5 bases and J by 7 bases, and 18 bases separated the two germline ends. In germline, CDR1 is PRHDT, CDR2 FYEKMQ (reference sequence). DNA for the CDR3: TGTGCCAGCAGCCTACTTACGGGAGATCGAGAGCAGTACTTC. It encodes CASSLLTGDREQYF.

This clonotype was seen at least ten times. The chain recombines TRBV19 with TRBJ1-2; perhaps TRBD1 as D (5 bases). The CDR3 is 15 amino acids. The V and J ends lost 7 bases and 4 bases respectively, with 19 bases between them. Germline V lookup: CDR1 LNHDA, CDR2 SQIVND (reference sequence). The CDR3 DNA reads TGTGCCAGTATCCACGGGGGGACTCGCTCCTATGGCTACACCTTC. Amino acids: CASIHGGTRSYGYTF.

This CDR3 is CASSELAGGERGNEQFF. Written as DNA, the CDR3 is TGTGCCAGCAGCGAGCTAGCGGGAGGGGAGCGAGGCAATGAGCAGTTCTTC. The rearrangement uses TRBV9 and TRBJ2-1; 12 bases map to TRBD2. V trimming: 3 bases; J trimming: 6 bases; junction bases outside the gene matches: 10. There are 17 residues in the CDR3. The V gene's germline CDR1 is SGDLS and CDR2 YYNGEE.

This clonotype was recorded at least ten times. The CDR3 DNA is TGCAGCGTTGATAGCCGGGCGGGCCCCACGATGAATGAGCAGTTCTTC. Translating it yields CSVDSRAGPTMNEQFF. The V call is TRBV29-1, the J call TRBJ2-1; TRBD2 is a possible D gene (5 bases). Germline V CDR1 and CDR2: SQVTM, ANQGSEA. The CDR3 covers 16 residues. Trimming cost V 3 bases and J 7 bases, with 22 bases left between them.

This chain joins TRBV6-1 and TRBJ1-1; D is possibly TRBD1 (5 bases). The ends were cut back, 7 bases at V and 4 bases at J, with 7 bases in the middle. Per germline, CDR1 MNHNS and CDR2 SASEGT. The CDR3 sequence is 11 residues long. CDR3 DNA sequence: TGTGCCAGCAAGAGGGGCACTGAAGCTTTCTTT. This gives the protein CASKRGTEAFF.

This chain links TRBV4-2 with TRBJ1-4; 7 nucleotides align to TRBD1. V lost 5 bases, J lost 5 bases, and 8 bases stayed unmatched. CDR3 length: 15 amino acids. CDR1 is LGHNA and CDR2 is YNFKEQ in the germline V gene. CDR3 nucleotide sequence: TGTGCCAGCAGCTCCAGGGGGGGGGAAAATGAAAAACTGTTTTTT. It encodes CASSSRGGENEKLFF.

The chain joins TRBV11-1 to TRBJ2-5, with TRBD2 matching 7 bases. The V segment lost 0 bases and the J segment 4 bases; nucleotides outside the gene matches: 8. CDR3 length equals 16 residues. The germline gives CDR1 SGHAT, CDR2 FQDESV (reference sequence). The CDR3 sequence: CASSLASTSGIETQYF. The DNA for the CDR3 is TGTGCCAGCAGCTTAGCTTCCACGAGCGGGATAGAGACCCAGTACTTC.

In this sample, this clonotype turned up a few times. The gene calls are TRBV14 and TRBJ1-4, with 8 bases fitting TRBD1. The CDR3 spans 17 residues. Germline loops: CDR1 SGHDN, CDR2 FVKESK. With 0 bases clipped from V and 7 bases from J, the junction kept 10 bases outside the gene matches. CDR3 bases: TGTGCCAGCAGCCAAGAACTTCGCGACAGGGGCGGTGAAAAACTGTTTTTT. This codes for CASSQELRDRGGEKLFF.

This clonotype was seen many times. This chain links TRBV5-8 with TRBJ2-7; TRBD1 matches 9 bases. The CDR3 extends over 16 amino acids. The germline V gene encodes CDR1 SGHTS and CDR2 YDEGEE. V shed 2 bases and J 5 bases; nucleotides not matched to a gene: 11. The CDR3 region is CASSFLAGQGRHEQYV. The CDR3 DNA reads TGTGCCAGCAGCTTCTTGGCAGGACAGGGGCGGCACGAGCAGTACGTC.

This clonotype has a count of ten or more. The chain uses TRBV6-1 and TRBJ2-6; the match to TRBD2 covers 10 bases. After removal of 10 bases from V and 0 bases from J, the junction contained 6 bases not matched to a gene. Per the germline V gene, CDR1 is MNHNS and CDR2 is SASEGT. The CDR3 runs 16 residues. The CDR3 protein is CAMLLAGPSGANVLTF. CDR3 in DNA: TGTGCCATGTTACTAGCGGGGCCCTCTGGGGCCAACGTCCTGACTTTC.

This clonotype was detected ten times or more. This CDR3 is CASSLLGQGKERIQYF. The CDR3 nucleotides read TGTGCCAGCAGTTTGCTTGGACAGGGGAAGGAGAGAATTCAGTACTTC. The chain combines TRBV27 with TRBJ2-4, with 9 bases fitting TRBD1. The V segment lost 3 bases and the J segment 10 bases; nucleotides outside the gene matches: 13. Germline V gene lookup returns CDR1 MNHEY and CDR2 SMNVEV (reference sequence). The CDR3 is 16 residues long.

The sample holds many counts of this clonotype. As DNA, the CDR3 is TGTGCTAGTGGACTCCCGGGACAGGGGGCTGAGCAGTTCTTC. This gives the protein CASGLPGQGAEQFF. V is TRBV12-5 and J is TRBJ2-1, with 12 bases matching TRBD1. V lost 6 bases, J lost 9 bases, and 6 bases stayed unmatched. Germline V gives CDR1 LGHNT, CDR2 FRNRAP. The CDR3 is 14 amino acids.